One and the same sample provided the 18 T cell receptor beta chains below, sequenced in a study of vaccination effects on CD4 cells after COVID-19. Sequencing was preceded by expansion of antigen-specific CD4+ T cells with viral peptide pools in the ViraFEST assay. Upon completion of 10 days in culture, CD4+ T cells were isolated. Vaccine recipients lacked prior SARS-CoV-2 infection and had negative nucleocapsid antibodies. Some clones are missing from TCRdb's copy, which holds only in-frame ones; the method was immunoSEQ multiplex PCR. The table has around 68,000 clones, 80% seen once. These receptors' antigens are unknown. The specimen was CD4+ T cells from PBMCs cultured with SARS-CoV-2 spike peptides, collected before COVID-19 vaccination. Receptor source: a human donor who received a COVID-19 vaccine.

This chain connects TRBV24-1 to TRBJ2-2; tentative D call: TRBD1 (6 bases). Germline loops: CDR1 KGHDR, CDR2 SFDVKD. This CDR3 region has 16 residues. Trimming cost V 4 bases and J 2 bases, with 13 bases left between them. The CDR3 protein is CATSEQLQGNTGELFF. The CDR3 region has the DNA TGTGCCACCAGTGAACAATTACAGGGAAACACCGGGGAGCTGTTTTTT.

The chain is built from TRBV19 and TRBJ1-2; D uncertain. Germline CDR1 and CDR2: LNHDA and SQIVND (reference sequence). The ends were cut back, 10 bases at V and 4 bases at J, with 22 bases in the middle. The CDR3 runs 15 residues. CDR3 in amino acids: CATRSQILLFYGYTF. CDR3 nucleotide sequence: TGTGCCACGCGGTCCCAAATCCTTTTGTTCTATGGCTACACCTTC.

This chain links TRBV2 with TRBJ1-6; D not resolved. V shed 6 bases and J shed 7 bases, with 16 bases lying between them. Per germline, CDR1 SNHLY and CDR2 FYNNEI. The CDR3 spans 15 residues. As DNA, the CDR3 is TGTGCCAGCAGCGTCCTTTGGGGATTAAATTCACCCCTCCACTTT. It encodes CASSVLWGLNSPLHF.

CDR3 region: CASSFYRDTQYF. CDR3 nucleotides: TGTGCCAGCAGCTTTTACAGAGATACGCAGTATTTT. This rearrangement joins TRBV5-4 to TRBJ2-3; no clear D. Germline assignment: CDR1 SGHNT and CDR2 YYREEE (reference sequence). This CDR3 contains 12 residues. The V end was cut by 2 bases, the J end by 5 bases, with 6 bases between. The full variable domain, with the rest looked up from reference TRBV5-4 and TRBJ2-3, is ETGVTQSPTHLIKTRGQQVTLRCSSQSGHNTVSWYQQALGQGPQFIFQYYREEENGRGNFPPRFSGLQFPNYSSELNVNALELDDSALYLCASSFYRDTQYFGPGTRLTVL.

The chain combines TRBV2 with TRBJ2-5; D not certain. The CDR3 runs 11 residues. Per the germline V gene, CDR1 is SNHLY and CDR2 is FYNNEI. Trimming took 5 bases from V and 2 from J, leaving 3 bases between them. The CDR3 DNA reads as TGTGCCAGCAGTCGTCAAGAGACCCAGTACTTC. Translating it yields CASSRQETQYF. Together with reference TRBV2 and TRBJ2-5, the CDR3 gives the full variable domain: EPEVTQTPSHQVTQMGQEVILRCVPISNHLYFYWYRQILGQKVEFLVSFYNNEISEKSEIFDDQFSVERPDGSNFTLKIRSTKLEDSAMYFCASSRQETQYFGPGTRLLVL.

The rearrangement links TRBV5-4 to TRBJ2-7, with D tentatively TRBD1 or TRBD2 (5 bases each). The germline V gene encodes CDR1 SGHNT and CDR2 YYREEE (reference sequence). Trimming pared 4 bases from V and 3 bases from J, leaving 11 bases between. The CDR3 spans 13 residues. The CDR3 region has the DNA TGTGCCAGCAGCCGGGACGGGAACTACGAGCAGTACGTC. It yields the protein CASSRDGNYEQYV.

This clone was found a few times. CDR3: CASSLGPGTGDDEQFF. Written as DNA, the CDR3 is TGTGCCAGCAGCTTAGGGCCAGGGACAGGGGATGATGAGCAGTTCTTC. This chain joins TRBV7-9 and TRBJ2-1, with 10 bases matching TRBD1. The junction had 8 bases not matched to a gene; V was cut back by 1 base and J by 8 bases. There are 16 residues in the CDR3. Germline values: CDR1 SEHNR, CDR2 FQNEAQ (reference sequence).

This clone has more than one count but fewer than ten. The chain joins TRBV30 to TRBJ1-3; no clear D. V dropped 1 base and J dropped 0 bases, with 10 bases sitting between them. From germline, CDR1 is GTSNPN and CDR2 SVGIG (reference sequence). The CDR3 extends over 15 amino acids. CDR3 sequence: CAWSEDRGSGNTIYF. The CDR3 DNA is TGTGCCTGGAGTGAGGACCGTGGCTCTGGAAACACCATATATTTT. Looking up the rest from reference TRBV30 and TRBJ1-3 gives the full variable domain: SQTIHQWPATLVQPVGSPLSLECTVEGTSNPNLYWYRQAAGRGLQLLFYSVGIGQISSEVPQNLSASRPQDRQFILSSKKLLLSDSGFYLCAWSEDRGSGNTIYFGEGSWLTVV.

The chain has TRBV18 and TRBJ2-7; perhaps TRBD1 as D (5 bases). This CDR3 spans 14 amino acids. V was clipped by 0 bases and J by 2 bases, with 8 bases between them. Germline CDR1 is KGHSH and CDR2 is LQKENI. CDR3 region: CASSPPGQPYEQYV. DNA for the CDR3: TGTGCCAGCTCACCACCGGGGCAGCCCTACGAGCAGTACGTC.

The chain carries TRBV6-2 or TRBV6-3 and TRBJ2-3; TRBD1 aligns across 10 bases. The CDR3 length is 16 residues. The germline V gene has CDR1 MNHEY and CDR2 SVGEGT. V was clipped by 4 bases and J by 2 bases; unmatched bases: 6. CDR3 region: CASSSWGTGDTDTQYF. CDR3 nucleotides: TGTGCCAGCAGTTCCTGGGGGACAGGGGACACAGATACGCAGTATTTT.

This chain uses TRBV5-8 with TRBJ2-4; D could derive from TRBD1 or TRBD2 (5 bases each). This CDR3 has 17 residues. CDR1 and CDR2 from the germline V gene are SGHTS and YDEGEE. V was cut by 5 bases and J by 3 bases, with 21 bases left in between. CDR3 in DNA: TGTGCCAGCAGTCCCTTGGGCGGGCCGGGGCACAAAAACATTCAGTACTTC. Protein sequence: CASSPLGGPGHKNIQYF.

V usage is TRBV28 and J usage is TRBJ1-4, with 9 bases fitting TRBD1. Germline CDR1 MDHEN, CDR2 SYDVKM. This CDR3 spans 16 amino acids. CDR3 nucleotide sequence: TGTGCGGCCGACAGGGGGGGGACGGGGACTAATGAAAAACTGTTTTTT. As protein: CAADRGGTGTNEKLFF.

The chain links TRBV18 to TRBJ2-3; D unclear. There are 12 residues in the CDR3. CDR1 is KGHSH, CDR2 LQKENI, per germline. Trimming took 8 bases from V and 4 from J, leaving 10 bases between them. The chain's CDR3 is CASGPAADTQYF. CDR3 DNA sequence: TGTGCCAGCGGGCCTGCAGCAGATACGCAGTATTTT.

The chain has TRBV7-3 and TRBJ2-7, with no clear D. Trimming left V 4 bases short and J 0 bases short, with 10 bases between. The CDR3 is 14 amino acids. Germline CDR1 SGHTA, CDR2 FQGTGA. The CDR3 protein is CASSSITPSYEQYV. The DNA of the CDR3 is TGTGCCAGCAGCTCCATAACACCCTCCTACGAGCAGTACGTC.

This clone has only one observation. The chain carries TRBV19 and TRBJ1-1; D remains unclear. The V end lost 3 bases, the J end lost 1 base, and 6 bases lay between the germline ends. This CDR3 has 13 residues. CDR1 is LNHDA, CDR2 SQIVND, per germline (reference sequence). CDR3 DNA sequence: TGTGCCAGTAGTATGGTACAGAACACTGAAGCTTTCTTT. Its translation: CASSMVQNTEAFF.

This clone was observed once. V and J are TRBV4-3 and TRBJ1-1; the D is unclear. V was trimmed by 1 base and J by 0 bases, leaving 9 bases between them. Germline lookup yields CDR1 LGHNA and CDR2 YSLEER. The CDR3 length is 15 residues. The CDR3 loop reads CASSQGLNMNTEAFF. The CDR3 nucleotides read TGCGCCAGCAGCCAAGGTCTCAACATGAACACTGAAGCTTTCTTT.

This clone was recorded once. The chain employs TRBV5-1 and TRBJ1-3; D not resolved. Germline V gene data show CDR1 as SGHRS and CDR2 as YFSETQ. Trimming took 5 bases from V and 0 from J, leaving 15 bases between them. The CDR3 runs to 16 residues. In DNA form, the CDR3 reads TGCGCCAGCAGTCTCGTAGATCTTACCTCTGGAAACACCATATATTTT. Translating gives CASSLVDLTSGNTIYF.

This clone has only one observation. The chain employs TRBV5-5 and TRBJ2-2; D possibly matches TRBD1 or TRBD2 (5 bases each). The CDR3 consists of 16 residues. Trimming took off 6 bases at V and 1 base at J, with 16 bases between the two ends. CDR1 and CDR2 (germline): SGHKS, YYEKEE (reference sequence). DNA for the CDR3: TGTGCCAGCACCATAAGGAGGACATTGAACACCGGGGAGCTGTTTTTT. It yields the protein CASTIRRTLNTGELFF.